The 23 T cell receptor beta chains below all came from one sample that was sequenced in a study of OX40 agonist ivuxolimab in advanced cancers. TCRdb's table, derived via immunoSEQ multiplex PCR, lists solely in-frame clones and lacks some. The sample holds over 75,000 clones, around nine tenths seen once. The sample was CD4+ or CD8+ T cells sorted from blood, taken in a trial of the OX40 agonist ivuxolimab. Every receptor here comes from an adult with an advanced solid tumor such as melanoma, head and neck, liver or kidney cancer.

The V gene is TRBV5-4, the J gene TRBJ1-2; weak D call: TRBD1 (5 bases). CDR1 and CDR2 from the germline V gene are SGHNT and YYREEE (reference sequence). The CDR3 sequence is 15 residues long. Trimming cost V 0 bases and J 4 bases, with 13 bases left between them. The CDR3 protein is CASSLEGVRSYGYTF. The CDR3 DNA reads as TGTGCCAGCAGCTTGGAAGGGGTTAGATCCTATGGCTACACCTTC.

The chain carries TRBV27 and TRBJ2-1; 12 bases are shared with TRBD2. The germline CDR1 and CDR2 sequences are MNHEY and SMNVEV (reference sequence). The CDR3 spans 18 residues. Trimming cost V 7 bases and J 4 bases; bases outside gene matches: 14. Here the CDR3 DNA reads TGTGCCAGCAAGCGGGCTAGCGGGGGGGCCAATCCGTACAATGAGCAGTTCTTC. Its protein product is CASKRASGGANPYNEQFF.

This chain connects TRBV6-5 to TRBJ1-1, with 7 bases fitting TRBD1. The CDR3 contains 13 residues. The trim removed 5 bases at V and 4 bases at J, leaving 4 bases unmatched. CDR1 is MNHEY and CDR2 is SVGAGI in the germline V gene. CDR3 sequence reads: CASSTGTVTEAFF. The DNA of the CDR3 is TGTGCCAGCAGTACGGGGACAGTCACTGAAGCTTTCTTT.

This chain joins TRBV18 and TRBJ2-1, with D hard to call. CDR1 and CDR2 (germline): KGHSH, LQKENI. Trimming shortened V by 4 bases and J by 2 bases, and 3 bases separated the two germline ends. The CDR3 has 12 residues. For the CDR3, the DNA is TGTGCCAGCTCACTCACCTACAATGAGCAGTTCTTC. Amino acids: CASSLTYNEQFF.

V is TRBV28 and J is TRBJ2-3, with a tentative D call TRBD1 (6 bases). V lost 2 bases and J lost 2, with 11 bases in between. This CDR3 contains 15 residues. Germline-derived CDR1 and CDR2 are MDHEN and SYDVKM. Here the CDR3 reads CASSLVAGVTDTQYF. The CDR3 DNA reads as TGTGCCAGCAGTTTAGTGGCAGGGGTCACAGATACGCAGTATTTT.

The chain recombines TRBV6-1 with TRBJ2-7, with TRBD2 matching over 9 bases. The CDR3 totals 17 residues. Unmatched junction bases numbered 15, after V lost 0 bases and J lost 9 bases. Germline V gene sequence: CDR1 MNHNS, CDR2 SASEGT. CDR3 protein: CASSEALSQRGAKGQYF. CDR3 nucleotide sequence: TGTGCCAGCAGTGAAGCGCTTTCCCAGCGGGGGGCGAAGGGGCAGTACTTC.

The sample holds a few counts of this clone. This CDR3 is CASSSWGTYTEAFF. CDR3 bases: TGTGCCAGCAGTTCCTGGGGCACCTACACTGAAGCTTTCTTT. This sequence joins TRBV28 and TRBJ1-1; tentative D call: TRBD1 (5 bases). The V gene lost 4 bases and the J gene lost 3 bases, with 12 bases spanning the gap. From germline, CDR1 is MDHEN and CDR2 SYDVKM. CDR3 length equals 14 residues.

The chain uses TRBV6-4 and TRBJ2-3; 11 nucleotides agree with TRBD2. This CDR3 region has 16 residues. Germline V gene sequence: CDR1 MRHNA, CDR2 SNTAGT. The ends lost 1 base at V and 5 bases at J; junction bases unmatched: 5. CDR3 in amino acids: CASSDLPSGGKDTQYF. The CDR3 region has the DNA TGTGCCAGCAGTGACTTGCCTAGCGGGGGGAAAGATACGCAGTATTTT.

V usage is TRBV20-1 and J usage is TRBJ2-5, with D perhaps TRBD1 or TRBD2 (5 bases each). V lost 6 bases and J 4 bases, leaving 9 bases between the germline ends. The CDR3 has 11 amino acids. Germline V gives CDR1 DFQATT, CDR2 SNEGSKA (reference sequence). CDR3 amino acids: CSAGDPETQYF. CDR3 bases: TGCAGTGCAGGGGACCCAGAGACCCAGTACTTC.

The chain links TRBV5-4 to TRBJ2-4, with D perhaps TRBD1 (6 bases). V was shortened by 2 bases and J by 6 bases, with 15 bases between the two germline ends. This CDR3 comprises 15 residues. CDR1 is SGHNT and CDR2 is YYREEE in the germline V gene (reference sequence). CDR3 nucleotides: TGTGCCAGCAGCTTCGGTCGCCAGGGGTCAAACATTCAGTACTTC. Encoded protein: CASSFGRQGSNIQYF.

This chain connects TRBV6-5 to TRBJ1-1; TRBD1 aligns across 8 bases. Germline CDR1 and CDR2: MNHEY and SVGAGI. With V trimmed by 2 bases and J by 6 bases, 8 bases remained unmatched. The CDR3 runs to 15 residues. In nucleotides, the CDR3 is TGTGCCAGCAGTTACGCGCGGGACAGGAGGCCTGAAGCTTTCTTT. Protein sequence: CASSYARDRRPEAFF.

This chain links TRBV18 with TRBJ1-3; D may be TRBD1 (5 bases). Germline CDR1 reads KGHSH; CDR2 reads LQKENI. The CDR3 covers 14 residues. V was pared by 3 bases and J by 6 bases, with 12 bases between. The CDR3 reads CASSPPREENTIYF. CDR3 bases: TGTGCCAGCTCACCGCCCAGGGAGGAAAACACCATATATTTT.

The chain employs TRBV19 and TRBJ2-1, with D unclear. Germline CDR1 and CDR2: LNHDA and SQIVND (reference sequence). The V end was cut by 3 bases, the J end by 7 bases, with 10 bases between. The CDR3 loop spans 13 amino acids. The CDR3 region has the DNA TGTGCCAGTAGTATCGGGCTCCAAAATGAGCAGTTCTTC. Protein: CASSIGLQNEQFF.

The rearrangement links TRBV29-1 to TRBJ2-5; 9 bases line up with TRBD2. The CDR3 is 16 amino acids. Germline V gene data show CDR1 as SQVTM and CDR2 as ANQGSEA. V shed 4 bases and J 0 bases; nucleotides not matched to a gene: 9. The CDR3 bases are TGCAGCGTTGTAGGGCTAGCGGGGACGTACCAAGAGACCCAGTACTTC. As protein: CSVVGLAGTYQETQYF. Full variable domain (remainder filled in from reference TRBV29-1 and TRBJ2-5): SAVISQKPSRDICQRGTSLTIQCQVDSQVTMMFWYRQQPGQSLTLIATANQGSEATYESGFVIDKFPISRPNLTFSTLTVSNMSPEDSSIYLCSVVGLAGTYQETQYFGPGTRLLVL.

The J gene is TRBJ2-5, the V gene TRBV29-1; 8 bases align to TRBD2. The V gene end was trimmed by 8 bases and the J gene end by 4 bases; junction bases not matched to a gene: 9. In germline, CDR1 is SQVTM, CDR2 ANQGSEA. This CDR3 has 13 residues. CDR3 sequence (DNA): TGCAGCCATTCAGGTAGCGGGGCAGAGACCCAGTACTTC. Protein: CSHSGSGAETQYF.

The chain carries TRBV28 and TRBJ1-2; 7 bases agree with TRBD1. The CDR3 runs 14 residues. V shed 3 bases and J 1 base; nucleotides not matched to a gene: 2. CDR1 is MDHEN, CDR2 SYDVKM, per germline. CDR3 in amino acids: CASSFTGDNYGYTF. The CDR3 bases are TGTGCCAGCAGTTTTACAGGGGATAACTATGGCTACACCTTC.

V is TRBV7-2 and J is TRBJ1-2, with D unclear. This CDR3 has 12 amino acids. Trimming removed 5 bases from V and 6 bases from J, with 10 bases in between. Per the germline V gene, CDR1 is SGHTA and CDR2 is FQGNSA. DNA for the CDR3: TGTGCCAGCAGCCAAGCTGGAGATGGCTACACCTTC. As protein: CASSQAGDGYTF.

The genes are TRBV11-3 and TRBJ2-7; D ambiguous. Germline assignment: CDR1 SGHNT and CDR2 YENEEA. V lost 5 bases, J lost 1 base, and 9 bases lay in between. This CDR3 comprises 13 residues. This CDR3 reads CASSPGWSYEQYF. The CDR3 DNA reads TGTGCCAGCAGCCCCGGATGGTCCTACGAGCAGTACTTC. The full variable domain, rest sourced from reference TRBV11-3 and TRBJ2-7, is EAGVVQSPRYKIIEKKQPVAFWCNPISGHNTLYWYLQNLGQGPELLIRYENEEAVDDSQLPKDRFSAERLKGVDSTLKIQPAELGDSAVYLCASSPGWSYEQYFGPGTRLTVT.

The rearrangement joins TRBV6-6 to TRBJ2-7, with unresolved D. Germline V gene data show CDR1 as MNHNY and CDR2 as SVGAGI (reference sequence). This CDR3 is 13 amino acids long. Trimming shortened V by 6 bases and J by 6 bases, and 15 bases separated the two germline ends. The DNA for the CDR3 is TGTGCCAGCAGCTTGATTAGTGAGGCCGAGCAGTACTTC. The encoded protein is CASSLISEAEQYF.

This clone has a single count. This sequence joins TRBV5-1 and TRBJ2-6; no definite D call. The CDR3 contains 17 residues. Trimming stripped 0 bases from V and 0 bases from J, with 10 bases between. Germline V CDR1 and CDR2: SGHRS, YFSETQ. In DNA form, the CDR3 reads TGCGCCAGCAGCTTGGGTACGGTCGACTCTGGGGCCAACGTCCTGACTTTC. Protein sequence: CASSLGTVDSGANVLTF. Variable domain in full (rest from reference TRBV5-1 and TRBJ2-6): KAGVTQTPRYLIKTRGQQVTLSCSPISGHRSVSWYQQTPGQGLQFLFEYFSETQRNKGNFPGRFSGRQFSNSRSEMNVSTLELGDSALYLCASSLGTVDSGANVLTFGAGSRLTVL.

V and J are TRBV7-9 and TRBJ2-7, with TRBD2 matching over 10 bases. The length of the CDR3 is 14 residues. Per the germline V gene, CDR1 is SEHNR and CDR2 is FQNEAQ (reference sequence). Losses at the gene ends were 2 bases for V and 5 bases for J; bases not matched to a gene: 3. The CDR3 region is CASSLSLAGDEQYF. CDR3 coding DNA: TGTGCCAGCAGCTTAAGCCTAGCGGGAGACGAGCAGTACTTC.

This clone was seen just once. V is TRBV4-2 and J is TRBJ2-3, with 12 bases matching TRBD2. The length of the CDR3 is 15 residues. Germline values: CDR1 LGHNA, CDR2 YNFKEQ. V lost 4 bases to trimming and J lost 5 bases; unmatched junction nucleotides: 4. The CDR3 region is CASSPLAGGRDTQYF. CDR3 DNA: TGTGCCAGCAGCCCCCTAGCGGGGGGGAGAGATACGCAGTATTTT.

The chain couples TRBV5-1 to TRBJ2-2; possible D gene TRBD1, 6 bases. The germline V and J ends were trimmed by 0 bases and 6 bases, with 12 bases remaining between them. This CDR3 is 15 amino acids long. The germline V gene encodes CDR1 SGHRS and CDR2 YFSETQ. The DNA of the CDR3 is TGCGCCAGCAGCTTGGGGGGGCAAAGGTCCGGGGAGCTGTTTTTT. It is translated as CASSLGGQRSGELFF.